This T cell receptor (beta chain) was obtained from a study of regulatory T cells in long-lasting Graves disease. Study details: A definition of persistent Graves' disease required over 5 years of antithyroid drugs plus positive TSH receptor antibodies. Study conclusions and caveats: Patients with persistent disease shared under 3,500 public clonotypes, outpacing the approximately 970 shared by new patients.

The time point here: persistent/refractory GD, antithyroid drugs over 5 years with positive TRAb. RNA extracted from PBMCs served as the sequencing template. iRepertoire HTBI primers and Arm-PCR of CDR3 regions built TCR beta libraries. Using its own MiXCR run on the multiplex PCR reads, TCRdb lists one record per CDR3 protein. The table lists roughly 400,000 distinct CDR3 sequences, approximately 22% of them singletons, with more than 13% in the top ten. The germline V gene has CDR1 MNHEY and CDR2 SVGAGI. CDR3 length: 13 residues. This clonotype was found a few times. No antigen is known for it. One junction end disagrees with the germline gene, perhaps due to a read error.

The TCR was taken from a female donor with Graves disease. Source: peripheral blood mononuclear cells (PBMCs), taken when the disease was refractory, from a patient treated with antithyroid drugs. The J gene is TRBJ1-1, the V gene TRBV6-5; TRBD1 matches at 7 bases. The CDR3 is CASSYGGGQKFGF. The CDR3 nucleotides are TGTGCCAGCAGTTACGGAGGGGGCCAGAAGTTTGGGTTT.